This TCR beta chain was observed in a study of cytomegalovirus exposure and HLA in healthy donors. Study summary: The 90 to 150 validation repertoires used a platform that matched the one used for the approximately 620 first-cohort repertoires, as a later analysis reported.

Sequencing used immunoSEQ multiplex PCR; TCRdb keeps in-frame clones, though not all of them. Among 180,000 or so clones, approximately 86% were seen once, and the ten largest hold less than 9.5%. In regard to this clone: Its cognate antigen is unknown.

General observations from the study: Reports described diagnosis of cytomegalovirus status by the classifier as highly specific and sensitive. The tendency of first-cohort TCR clusters to co-occur in the 130 or so validation repertoires was identified by a subsequent analysis.

Germline loops: CDR1 SNHLY, CDR2 FYNNEI. V was shortened by 7 bases and J by 0 bases, with 13 bases between the two germline ends. The CDR3 spans 14 residues. The sample was PBMCs. The V gene is TRBV2, the J gene TRBJ2-7; D call uncertain. The TCR originated in a man aged 30-40 years in good health and CMV-seropositive. The CDR3 sequence is CASKSTESSYEQYF. The CDR3 region has the DNA TGTGCCAGCAAATCGACGGAAAGCTCCTACGAGCAGTACTTC. The entire variable domain, with the rest obtained from reference TRBV2 and TRBJ2-7, is as follows: EPEVTQTPSHQVTQMGQEVILRCVPISNHLYFYWYRQILGQKVEFLVSFYNNEISEKSEIFDDQFSVERPDGSNFTLKIRSTKLEDSAMYFCASKSTESSYEQYFGPGTRLTVT.